A selection of T cell receptor beta chains follows, all from one sample in a study of Graves' ophthalmopathy and Graves' hyperthyroidism. TCRdb passed the multiplex PCR reads through MiXCR, listing each CDR3 protein once. The profile covers roughly 230,000 distinct CDR3 sequences, with under 25% appearing a single time and around two fifths taken by the ten largest. The sample taken for sequencing was peripheral blood. These receptors all stem from a woman between 45 and 65 years old with Graves' ophthalmopathy. CDR3s leave out the opening cysteine and the closing phenylalanine or tryptophan.

v_gene,CDR3aa
TRBV27,ASSSYRMGNTEAF
TRBV6-1,ASTREPGQGAMRYT
TRBV3-1,ASSPGHLIYGYT
TRBV5-1,ASSLVVPQGNGYT
TRBV18,ASSSAGGGRGAF
TRBV30,AWSLGNSGNTIY
TRBV7-9,ASSDTGVLGGELF
TRBV19,ASRVQGAGTEAF
TRBV6-2/TRBV6-3,ASSYPIDRDSSRTEAF
TRBV27,ASSSLEGEGAF
TRBV2,ASSLYTGTLGNTEAF
TRBV7-3,ASSLQPGNIQY
TRBV11-1,ASSSKGVGTNYGYT
TRBV12-3/TRBV12-4,ASRSPSWGPQH
TRBV5-1,ASRFSIGAGRETQY
TRBV11-2,ASSSGLEETQY
TRBV12-3/TRBV12-4,ASSEQGKRYT
TRBV7-9,ASSTQEGQPQH
TRBV6-1,ASSAGRRVTVGMNIQY
TRBV12-3/TRBV12-4,ASSPSTETQY
TRBV7-8,ASSLKGVGYEQY
TRBV20-1,SGSRDRVEGEQY
TRBV12-5,ASRGWTTEAF
TRBV6-5,ASRTGFGEAF